This T cell receptor beta chain was recorded in a study of somatic mutations in cytotoxic T cells in rheumatoid arthritis (TCRdb year 2017). Study-wide context: Some T-cell populations stained with V beta antibodies were sorted by flow on a FACSAria II or Sony SH800 to nearly 100% purity, with sorted V beta1+ cells additionally subjected to TCRB sequencing. TCRB deep sequencing was performed for 65 rheumatoid arthritis patients and 15 to 20 healthy controls. Patients and controls did not essentially differ in median age, which was nearly identical between the groups. To characterize clonality, the study used TCRB deep sequencing while asking whether somatic mutations are carried by expanded CD8+ T-cell clones in newly diagnosed, untreated rheumatoid arthritis. The investigation overall reported the following: The expanded CD8+ clones had unknown antigen targets, and not appearing in virus-specific databases did not rule out that they were virus-specific. There was no significant difference in CD8+ T-cell clonality between rheumatoid arthritis patients and age-matched healthy controls. In patients, CD8+ clonality rose with age (Spearman r ~ 0.53), which was not the case in healthy controls. In about an eighth of the roughly 65 patients the largest CD8+ clone exceeded 20% of CD8+ cells, and several identical CD8+ TCRB sequences were shared between blood and synovial fluid.

Genomic DNA underwent TCRB CDR3 sequencing using the immunoSEQ assay. The paper's processing steps were these. Nothing other than productive TCRB rearrangements was included in the analyses. Defining a clone by its unique TCRB CDR3 sequence, the study calculated clonality as a productive clonality index derived from Shannon entropy. The template counts of each clone relative to the total templates per sample were used to calculate repertoire overlap between two samples. Flow cytometry-measured V-gene usage correlated with V-gene usage from TCRB sequencing, with a Spearman r of less than 0.65. In TCRdb, the immuneACCESS table is reduced to in-frame sequences with V and J assigned. These tables do not hold every clone; where another copy was compared, an unresolved V gene accounts for under half, and the others remain unexplained. The V and J calls and the clone size are those of that table, but D and trimming were determined from the DNA. In all, the sample holds about 25,000 clones, and 70% to 80% of those were seen once. The top ten clones comprise more than 7.5% of the sample.

Buffy coats from about 20 blood donors served as healthy controls, a group that was around 54% female with a median age of about 60 years (range roughly 21-70). CD4+ and CD8+ cells were isolated by positive magnetic bead selection on an AutoMACS, and purity was checked by flow cytometry. Peripheral blood mononuclear cells were obtained using density gradient separation with Ficoll-Paque PLUS. DNA from CD4-enriched, CD8-enriched or PBMC samples was extracted using Nucleospin Tissue or Tissue XS kits and then quantified on a Qubit 2.0 fluorometer. Details on this clone: What this receptor recognizes is not known. No base-level quality is on record; no much larger clone is a single base apart.

The specimen was CD8+ T cells sorted from blood. The clonotype comes from a woman under 30 in good health.

Here is the DNA: TGTGCCAGCAGCCCTAGCGGGAGCTCCTACGAGCAGTACTTC. It is translated as CASSPSGSSYEQYF. This sequence uses TRBV5-5 and TRBJ2-7; TRBD2 lines up with 10 middle nucleotides. The CDR3 contains 14 residues, cysteine and phenylalanine counted. Only the CDR3 DNA stays, 42 bases, in frame from base 1. The germline V gene (reference sequence) supplies CDR1 SGHKS and CDR2 YYEKEE. V loses 4 bases at its end and J loses 0 bases; junction bases beyond the gene matches: 1.